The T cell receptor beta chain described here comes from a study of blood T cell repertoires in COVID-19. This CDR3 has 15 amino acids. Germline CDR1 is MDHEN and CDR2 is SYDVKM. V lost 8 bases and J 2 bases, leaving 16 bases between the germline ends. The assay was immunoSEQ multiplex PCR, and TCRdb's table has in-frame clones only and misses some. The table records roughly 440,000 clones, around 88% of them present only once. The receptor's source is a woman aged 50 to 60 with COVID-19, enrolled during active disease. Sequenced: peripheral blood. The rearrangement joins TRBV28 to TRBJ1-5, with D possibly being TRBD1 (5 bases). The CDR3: CASSPSGGGNQPQHF. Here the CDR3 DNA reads TGTGCCAGCTCGCCCTCGGGGGGGGGCAATCAGCCCCAGCATTTT.